The present T cell receptor (beta chain) was sequenced within a study of neurological immune-mediated disorders. Trimming took off 3 bases at V and 10 bases at J, with 13 bases between the two ends. There are 12 residues in the CDR3. Germline lookup yields CDR1 DFQATT and CDR2 SNEGSKA (reference sequence). This clonotype was recorded at least ten times. What it binds is not known. 2 million unsorted PBMCs were stored in RNAlater at -80 °C before RNA extraction. The cDNA was synthesized by 5'RACE incorporating 10-nucleotide random UMIs. A single record per CDR3 protein comes from TCRdb applying MiXCR to the 5' RACE reads. The table shows roughly 25,000 distinct CDR3 sequences, with about 6.3% occurring only once. Study observations and caveats: Across subjects, no CDR3 amino acid sequence appeared in expanded clones of more than one subject, a finding that suggested private repertoires in all groups.

The V call is TRBV20-1, the J call TRBJ2-1; D gene uncertain. The sequence came from a woman in her thirties or forties in good health. Sequencing was carried out using PBMCs. The CDR3 sequence is CSASAHSGEQFF. The CDR3 nucleotides are TGCAGTGCTAGTGCCCACTCGGGCGAGCAGTTCTTC.